The T cell receptor (beta chain) under discussion was sequenced for a study of human T cells and chemical hapten exposure. Overall study results and limits: Following DPC sensitization, TCRs present above 1 in 1000 frequency showed no change.

Unique molecular identifiers were attached to individual cDNA molecules within the library. How the authors handled the data: From about 22,000 to 700,000 TCRs were found per sample, with a median of approximately 92,000. TCRdb reprocessed the RACE reads with MiXCR, giving one entry per CDR3 protein. TCRdb's processing, not the study's, gives the V and J calls here. The profile covers tens of thousands of distinct CDR3 sequences, with 4.5% to 5.5% appearing a single time and 9.5% to 15% taken by the ten largest. This clonotype was detected many times. The target antigen is unknown. The sample's time point: healthy volunteer bleed at 6 weeks. RNA extraction used unfractionated whole blood as the source of total RNA. In germline, CDR1 is SGHDN, CDR2 FVKESK. The trim removed 4 bases at V and 4 bases at J, leaving 8 bases unmatched. The CDR3 has 15 amino acids.

This sequence originates from a human donor in good health. Some clones in this sample may be carry-over from other donors' samples. This chain links TRBV14 with TRBJ2-5; 8 nucleotides align to TRBD2. Sequenced sample: whole blood. The CDR3 sequence: CASSPGLVITETQYF. The CDR3 nucleotides read TGTGCCAGCAGCCCGGGACTAGTAATAACAGAGACCCAGTACTTC.